This TCR beta chain was recovered during a study of T cell clones after liver transplantation. Background on the study: In this trial, immunosuppression withdrawal was attempted within 2 years of liver transplant. Pre-transplant mixed lymphocyte reactions yielded third-party-reactive TCRbeta sequences as comparators for graft-donor-reactive sequences. Tolerance: complete withdrawal held at least one year, liver enzymes staying within twice normal.

The data were produced by immunoSEQ multiplex PCR, yet TCRdb's version contains in-frame clones alone and is incomplete. The table includes tens of thousands of clones, 75% to 90% detected once. The V gene lost 1 base and the J gene lost 0 bases, with 4 bases spanning the gap. Germline-derived CDR1 and CDR2 are GTSNPN and SVGIG (reference sequence). This CDR3 comprises 13 residues. J is TRBJ1-5 and V is TRBV30; no clear D. The sample here was CD4+ T cells from blood, taken 12 months after liver transplant. This sequence was found in a human patient who received a liver transplant. Some T cells may be provided by the graft donor. This chain's CDR3 is CAWSGSSNQPQHF. Here the CDR3 DNA reads TGTGCCTGGAGTGGGAGTAGCAATCAGCCCCAGCATTTT.